The text below deals with one T cell receptor beta chain. This clonotype was detected only once. Which antigen it targets is not known. No base quality information exists; no much larger clone differs at one position. A lone read offers only weak evidence. The CDR3 covers 15 residues, taking in both the cysteine and the phenylalanine. This entry keeps only the CDR3 DNA: 45 bases, framed from base 1. Unmatched junction bases come to 7, with V trimmed by 5 bases and J by 3 bases. To prepare the library, RT-PCR was applied. Sequencing relied on a NextSeq 550. The raw public data were reprocessed by TCRdb itself: fastp quality trimming at Q25, MiXCR clonotype calling, in-frame beta chains only. Each entry is one CDR3 protein sequence, shown with its most common DNA and genes. The sample includes around 150,000 distinct CDR3 sequences, with approximately 40% observed a single time. The ten top clones hold roughly 52% of the sample.

This record belongs to a study of patients and donors after allogeneic stem cell transplantation (dated by TCRdb to 2018 to 2021). The sequence joins TRBV12-3 or TRBV12-4 to TRBJ2-3, and 8 junction bases match TRBD2. What was sequenced was blood, either unsorted or a sorted T cell fraction (not recorded which). The source is a human donor who was either an allogeneic HSCT recipient or a stem cell or donor lymphocyte infusion donor (not recorded which). It is not recorded whose cells these are; they may come from a transplant donor. The DNA sequence is as follows: TGTGCCAGCAGTCTATCTTCTAGCGGGACAGATACGCAGTATTTT. Its coded protein is CASSLSSSGTDTQYF.